This TCR beta chain was captured in a study of OX40 agonist ivuxolimab in advanced cancers. Study-wide context: A male proportion of around 86% was recorded, with mean age approximately 64 years and range roughly 23 to 90.

V lost 4 bases, J lost 4 bases, and 13 bases stayed unmatched. CDR1 and CDR2 from the germline V gene are SGHRS and YFSETQ. The CDR3 loop spans 17 amino acids. Some clones are missing from TCRdb's copy, which holds only in-frame ones; the method was immunoSEQ multiplex PCR. The data contain over 55,000 clones, around 84% of them singletons. The rearrangement uses TRBV5-1 and TRBJ1-1; the match to TRBD1 covers 10 bases. The TCR sequence derives from an adult with an advanced solid tumor such as melanoma, head and neck, liver or kidney cancer. The sequencing here drew on CD4+ or CD8+ T cells sorted from blood, taken in a trial of the OX40 agonist ivuxolimab. CDR3: CASSRSSTGGLGTEAFF. CDR3 DNA sequence: TGCGCCAGCAGCCGGTCATCGACAGGGGGCTTGGGCACTGAAGCTTTCTTT.